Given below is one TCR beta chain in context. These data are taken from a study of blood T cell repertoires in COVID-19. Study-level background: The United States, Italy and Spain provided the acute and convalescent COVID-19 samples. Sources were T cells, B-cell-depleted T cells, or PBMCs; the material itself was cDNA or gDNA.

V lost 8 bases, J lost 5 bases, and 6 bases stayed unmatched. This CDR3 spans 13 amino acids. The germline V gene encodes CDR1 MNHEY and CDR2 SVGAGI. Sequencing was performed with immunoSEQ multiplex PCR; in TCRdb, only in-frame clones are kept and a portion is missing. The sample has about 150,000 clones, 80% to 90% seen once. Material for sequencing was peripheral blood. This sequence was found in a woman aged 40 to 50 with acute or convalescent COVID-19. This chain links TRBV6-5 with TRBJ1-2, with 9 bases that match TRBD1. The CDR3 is CASGPGTGYGYTF. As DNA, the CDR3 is TGTGCCAGCGGACCCGGGACAGGGTATGGCTACACCTTC.